Shown below are 4 T cell receptor beta chains from a single sample sequenced in a study of shared clonotypes between healthy human individuals. TCRdb's copy holds only in-frame clones and misses some; the assay was immunoSEQ multiplex PCR. The sample lists around 500,000 clones; approximately 79% were seen once. The sequenced sample was PBMCs. The receptors originated from a woman aged 40 to 55 in good health. Some clones in this sample may be carry-over from other donors' samples.

This clone has just one count. The V gene is TRBV13, the J gene TRBJ2-3, with D possibly TRBD2 on 5 matching bases. V dropped 2 bases and J dropped 9 bases, with 6 bases sitting between them. CDR1 PRHDT and CDR2 FYEKMQ come from the germline V gene (reference sequence). The CDR3 runs 11 residues. CDR3 protein: CASSLQRTQYF. The CDR3, as DNA: TGTGCCAGCAGCTTACAGCGGACGCAGTATTTT. The full variable domain, completed using reference TRBV13 and TRBJ2-3, is AAGVIQSPRHLIKEKRETATLKCYPIPRHDTVYWYQQGPGQDPQFLISFYEKMQSDKGSIPDRFSAQQFSDYHSELNMSSLELGDSALYFCASSLQRTQYFGPGTRLTVL.

This clone has only a few counts. This chain joins TRBV5-1 and TRBJ2-1, with 12 bases identical to TRBD1. The CDR3 is made up of 14 amino acids. The V segment lost 4 bases and the J segment 9 bases; nucleotides outside the gene matches: 5. CDR1 is SGHRS and CDR2 is YFSETQ in the germline V gene. This CDR3 reads CASSPGQGAGEQFF. The CDR3 DNA is TGCGCCAGCAGCCCGGGACAGGGGGCAGGTGAGCAGTTCTTC.

The J gene is TRBJ2-1, the V gene TRBV7-8, with 15 positions matching TRBD2. V dropped 4 bases and J dropped 7; count of bases not matched to a gene: 2. CDR3 size: 15 residues. The germline gives CDR1 SGHVS, CDR2 FQNEAQ. The CDR3 coding sequence is TGTGCCAGCAGCTCTGGGACTAGCGGGAGGAATGAGCAGTTCTTC. Its translation is CASSSGTSGRNEQFF.

This rearrangement joins TRBV19 to TRBJ2-2; 10 nucleotides align to TRBD1. Germline trimming cut 6 bases from V and 3 bases from J; bases unmatched to any gene: 4. The germline V gene encodes CDR1 LNHDA and CDR2 SQIVND (reference sequence). The CDR3 runs 15 residues. This chain's CDR3 is CASRVGQGYTGELFF. In DNA, the CDR3 is TGTGCCAGTAGGGTGGGACAGGGGTACACCGGGGAGCTGTTTTTT.